This TCR beta chain was documented in a study of T cell responses to AZD1222 COVID-19 vaccine. Germline lookup yields CDR1 SGHVS and CDR2 FQNEAQ. Trimming cost V 0 bases and J 3 bases, with 12 bases left between them. This CDR3 is built from 15 residues. As to this clone: Its antigen is undetermined.

The data were produced by immunoSEQ multiplex PCR, yet TCRdb's version contains in-frame clones alone and is incomplete. This table has 98,000 or so clones, approximately 90% appearing once. Study findings and constraints: Spike-spanning, vaccine-associated CD4 TCRs were dominant at 160-218 and 743-854. Two doses of AZD1222 preceded a rise in Spike-specific TCR breadth and depth. Donor demographics were predominantly white British with a female majority; clonal diversity may be underestimated.

V is TRBV7-8 and J is TRBJ2-7; the D gene is possibly TRBD1 (6 bases). The clonotype originates from an adult in good health. Here the sequenced sample was peripheral blood, taken on day 0 of AZD1222 vaccination. The CDR3 nucleotides are TGTGCCAGCAGCTTAGCCCAGGGGTGGGTCTACGAGCAGTACTTC. This codes for CASSLAQGWVYEQYF.